This T cell receptor beta chain derives from a study of T-cell memory formation after mild COVID-19. Across the whole study: TCR clusters were mostly donor specific. Study observations and caveats: The pre-infection memory compartment contained some responding clones, suggesting cross-reactive memory joined.

The CDR3 has 15 amino acids. CDR1 is SGHTA and CDR2 is FQGNSA in the germline V gene. V was trimmed by 2 bases and J by 0 bases, leaving 10 bases between them. This clonotype was seen only a few times. Its target is unknown. Constant-segment primers and 5'RACE yielded cDNA libraries for TCR alpha and TCR beta, each carrying sample barcodes and UMIs. Using its own MiXCR run on the 5' RACE reads, TCRdb lists one record per CDR3 protein. The sample yields approximately 250,000 distinct CDR3 sequences, 15% to 20% seen once. The chain has TRBV7-2 and TRBJ1-2, with D unclear. The sequence was obtained from a man younger than 35 who had mild COVID-19 (a few samples of this study predate the infection). Cell type and time point are not known. Specimen: PBMCs or a T cell subset sorted from them (not recorded which). CDR3 residues: CASSLSGLANYGYTF. CDR3 in DNA: TGTGCCAGCAGCTTATCGGGGTTGGCTAACTATGGCTACACCTTC.